The 32 T cell receptor beta chains below come from one sample, sequenced in a study of T cell responses to AZD1222 COVID-19 vaccine. Some clones are missing from TCRdb's copy, which holds only in-frame ones; the method was immunoSEQ multiplex PCR. The sample has approximately 84,000 clones, roughly 85% seen once. This specimen was peripheral blood, taken 28 days after the second AZD1222 dose. The origin of the receptors is an adult who received the AZD1222 COVID-19 vaccine.

The chain has TRBV7-8 and TRBJ1-3; 9 positions agree with TRBD1. The CDR3 totals 14 residues. CDR1 SGHVS and CDR2 FQNEAQ come from the germline V gene. V lost 5 bases and J lost 3; bases outside the gene matches: 2. In nucleotides, the CDR3 is TGTGCCAGCAGCCAGACAGGGGGTGGAAACACCATATATTTT. Translation gives CASSQTGGGNTIYF.

The chain is built from TRBV4-1 and TRBJ2-6, with D unclear. Trimming took off 0 bases at V and 2 bases at J, with 2 bases between the two ends. Germline CDR1 MGHRA, CDR2 YSYEKL. The CDR3 extends over 14 amino acids. Here the CDR3 reads CASSQDPGANVLTF. The CDR3 bases are TGCGCCAGCAGCCAAGATCCTGGGGCCAACGTCCTGACTTTC.

The chain recombines TRBV6-5 with TRBJ2-3; tentatively, D is TRBD2 (6 bases). CDR3 size: 14 residues. Trimming pared 1 base from V and 4 bases from J, leaving 9 bases between. The germline gives CDR1 MNHEY, CDR2 SVGAGI. The CDR3 is CASSYLGDSDTQYF. The CDR3 coding sequence is TGTGCCAGCAGTTACTTGGGGGACTCAGATACGCAGTATTTT.

The chain couples TRBV19 to TRBJ2-7; unclear D gene. The germline V and J ends were trimmed by 2 bases and 0 bases, with 23 bases remaining between them. Germline V gives CDR1 LNHDA, CDR2 SQIVND (reference sequence). The CDR3 runs 19 residues. CDR3 sequence reads: CASSITLGATKRSSYEQYF. The CDR3 coding sequence is TGTGCCAGTAGTATAACTTTGGGCGCCACGAAAAGATCCTCCTACGAGCAGTACTTC.

The chain is built from TRBV5-6 and TRBJ2-1; no firm D call. From germline, CDR1 is SGHDT and CDR2 YYEEEE. CDR3 length equals 14 residues. V lost 4 bases and J 5 bases, leaving 13 bases between the germline ends. CDR3 residues: CASSRVRSDNEQFF. CDR3 nucleotides: TGTGCCAGCAGCCGGGTCCGAAGCGACAATGAGCAGTTCTTC.

This rearrangement joins TRBV3-1 (or the pseudogene TRBV3-2) to TRBJ2-5; TRBD1 might be the D (8 bases). Germline lookup yields CDR1 LGHDT and CDR2 YNNKEL (reference sequence). This CDR3 comprises 16 residues. Trimming took off 3 bases at V and 3 bases at J, with 17 bases between the two ends. The CDR3 coding sequence is TGTGCCAGCAGCCAGGGGGGGACAGGACAGAAAGAGACCCAGTACTTC. Translation gives CASSQGGTGQKETQYF.

The J gene is TRBJ1-2, the V gene TRBV2; 7 bases are shared with TRBD1. V shed 10 bases and J 5 bases; nucleotides not matched to a gene: 16. The length of the CDR3 is 15 residues. Germline V CDR1 and CDR2: SNHLY, FYNNEI. The CDR3 region is CATSLGTVSWYGYTF. The CDR3, as DNA: TGTGCCACGTCTTTGGGGACAGTCTCATGGTATGGCTACACCTTC.

This clone has a single count. The gene calls are TRBV5-1 and TRBJ1-4; TRBD1 is a possible D gene (6 bases). Trimming left V 3 bases short and J 3 bases short, with 15 bases between. The CDR3 extends over 16 amino acids. Germline CDR1 and CDR2: SGHRS and YFSETQ. DNA for the CDR3: TGCGCCAGCAGCTCCCAAGCCAGGGGATCTAATGAAAAACTGTTTTTT. This codes for CASSSQARGSNEKLFF.

This clone has just a few counts. The chain is built from TRBV5-1 and TRBJ2-6, with D possibly matching TRBD1 (5 bases). The CDR3 has 15 residues. V gave up 7 bases and J gave up 0 bases, with 11 bases separating them. Germline V CDR1 and CDR2: SGHRS, YFSETQ. The CDR3 region is CASSQGSSGANVLTF. The DNA for the CDR3 is TGCGCCAGCTCCCAGGGCTCCTCTGGGGCCAACGTCCTGACTTTC.

The V gene is TRBV20-1, the J gene TRBJ2-7; D call uncertain. V lost 3 bases, J lost 6 bases, and 6 bases lay in between. The CDR3 covers 10 residues. Germline-derived CDR1 and CDR2 are DFQATT and SNEGSKA (reference sequence). The CDR3: CSASTIEQYF. CDR3 nucleotides: TGCAGTGCTAGTACCATCGAGCAGTACTTC.

The chain joins TRBV10-3 to TRBJ1-1; TRBD1 matches at 8 bases. The V segment lost 10 bases and the J segment 7 bases; nucleotides outside the gene matches: 5. This CDR3 is built from 11 residues. The germline CDR1 and CDR2 sequences are ENHRY and SYGVKD. The chain's CDR3 is CATLDRDEAFF. The CDR3 DNA is TGTGCCACCCTGGACAGGGATGAAGCTTTCTTT.

This chain joins TRBV18 and TRBJ1-3; D gene unclear. Germline-derived CDR1 and CDR2 are KGHSH and LQKENI. Trimming stripped 6 bases from V and 1 base from J, with 10 bases between. The CDR3 is 14 residues long. The CDR3 loop is CASSTDRSGNTIYF. CDR3 nucleotide sequence: TGTGCCAGCTCTACGGACCGTTCTGGAAACACCATATATTTT.

The chain links TRBV7-9 to TRBJ2-5, with TRBD1 as a possible D gene (6 bases). The V gene's germline CDR1 is SEHNR and CDR2 FQNEAQ (reference sequence). CDR3 length equals 12 residues. In DNA form, the CDR3 reads TGTGCTCTCATGGGGGCGCGAGAGACCCAGTACTTC. Translation: CALMGARETQYF.

This chain uses TRBV6-5 with TRBJ2-5; 9 bases agree with TRBD2. J was trimmed by 4 bases and V by 6 bases; bases with no gene match: 9. Germline V gene data show CDR1 as MNHEY and CDR2 as SVGAGI. The CDR3 sequence is 15 residues long. The CDR3 is CASRGRGGLGETQYF. The CDR3 DNA is TGTGCCAGCAGAGGGCGGGGGGGCCTCGGAGAGACCCAGTACTTC.

This chain uses TRBV9 with TRBJ2-3; 7 nucleotides align to TRBD2. Germline CDR1 is SGDLS and CDR2 is YYNGEE. With V trimmed by 0 bases and J by 5 bases, 0 bases remained unmatched. The CDR3 extends over 13 amino acids. The CDR3 DNA reads as TGTGCCAGCAGCGTAGCGGGGGGAGATACGCAGTATTTT. Amino acid sequence: CASSVAGGDTQYF.

The rearrangement uses TRBV14 and TRBJ2-1; D perhaps matches TRBD2 (7 bases). The CDR3 is 13 amino acids. The germline V and J ends were trimmed by 8 bases and 7 bases, with 15 bases remaining between them. CDR1 and CDR2 from the germline V gene are SGHDN and FVKESK. The CDR3 here is CASRGGARNEQFF. In DNA form, the CDR3 reads TGTGCCAGCCGAGGGGGGGCCCGGAATGAGCAGTTCTTC.

This clone was seen only a few times. V gene TRBV27 combines with J gene TRBJ1-5; D is unclear. Trimming pared 5 bases from V and 6 bases from J, leaving 17 bases between. CDR3 length: 15 residues. The V gene's germline CDR1 is MNHEY and CDR2 SMNVEV (reference sequence). CDR3 nucleotides: TGTGCCAGCAGTCCAAGCTCCGGGGTTGGTCAGCCCCAGCATTTT. Translated: CASSPSSGVGQPQHF.

This chain connects TRBV13 to TRBJ2-7; the match to TRBD2 covers 9 bases. The CDR3 is made up of 19 amino acids. The ends lost 1 base at V and 7 bases at J; junction bases unmatched: 20. Germline V gene data show CDR1 as PRHDT and CDR2 as FYEKMQ (reference sequence). This CDR3 is CASSLDSGGGAFSPSEQYF. In nucleotides, the CDR3 is TGTGCCAGCAGCTTAGATTCTGGCGGGGGGGCCTTTTCCCCATCAGAGCAGTACTTC.

V usage is TRBV2 and J usage is TRBJ2-2, with a weak D call TRBD2 (5 bases). Germline loops: CDR1 SNHLY, CDR2 FYNNEI. V was clipped by 8 bases and J by 4 bases, with 11 bases between them. The CDR3 consists of 13 residues. The CDR3 DNA reads TGTGCCAGCGTTAGGAGGTTCACCGGGGAGCTGTTTTTT. Translated: CASVRRFTGELFF.

The genes are TRBV3-1 (or the pseudogene TRBV3-2) and TRBJ2-3; either TRBD1 or TRBD2 may fit D (5 bases each). The CDR3 sequence is 16 residues long. In germline, CDR1 is LGHDT, CDR2 YNNKEL (reference sequence). The V gene lost 3 bases and the J gene lost 4 bases, with 17 bases spanning the gap. CDR3 protein: CASSQGPARGADTQYF. In nucleotides, the CDR3 is TGTGCCAGCAGCCAGGGTCCGGCGAGAGGGGCAGATACGCAGTATTTT.

This clone was recorded only once. The rearrangement uses TRBV6-5 and TRBJ2-3; D ambiguous. This CDR3 has 16 residues. The V end lost 0 bases, the J end lost 1 base, and 11 bases lay between the germline ends. Germline CDR1 is MNHEY and CDR2 is SVGAGI. CDR3 residues: CASSYSQPSRTDTQYF. CDR3 DNA sequence: TGTGCCAGCAGTTACTCGCAACCCAGCCGCACAGATACGCAGTATTTT.

As for this clone: The sample holds other DNA sequences that translate to the same CDR3. The gene calls are TRBV28 and TRBJ1-5; D unresolved. Germline V gene lookup returns CDR1 MDHEN and CDR2 SYDVKM. This CDR3 has 13 amino acids. V was trimmed by 3 bases and J by 0 bases, leaving 3 bases between them. This CDR3 is CASSFNSNQPQHF. The CDR3 nucleotides read TGTGCCAGCAGTTTTAATAGCAATCAGCCCCAGCATTTT.

The V call is TRBV27, the J call TRBJ2-4, with TRBD1 identical over 7 bases. V shed 4 bases and J 7 bases; nucleotides not matched to a gene: 19. The CDR3 covers 18 residues. CDR1 is MNHEY, CDR2 SMNVEV, per germline (reference sequence). CDR3 region: CASSSPVDRSGFHNIQYF. For the CDR3, the DNA is TGTGCCAGCAGTTCCCCTGTGGACAGGTCCGGTTTCCATAACATTCAGTACTTC.

The chain carries TRBV28 and TRBJ2-3, with TRBD1 identical over 7 bases. This CDR3 has 15 amino acids. V trimming: 5 bases; J trimming: 4 bases; junction bases outside the gene matches: 9. CDR1 and CDR2 (germline): MDHEN, SYDVKM. CDR3 DNA sequence: TGTGCCAGCAGTATTCCGACAGGGCACGCAGATACGCAGTATTTT. Translating it yields CASSIPTGHADTQYF. The complete variable domain, with remaining parts taken from reference TRBV28 and TRBJ2-3, reads DVKVTQSSRYLVKRTGEKVFLECVQDMDHENMFWYRQDPGLGLRLIYFSYDVKMKEKGDIPEGYSVSREKKERFSLILESASTNQTSMYLCASSIPTGHADTQYFGPGTRLTVL.

V gene TRBV19 combines with J gene TRBJ1-2; D uncertain. CDR3 length: 14 residues. V was shortened by 3 bases and J by 2 bases, with 10 bases between the two germline ends. The germline V gene encodes CDR1 LNHDA and CDR2 SQIVND (reference sequence). CDR3 DNA sequence: TGTGCCAGTAGTATGTGGCAGGACAACTATGGCTACACCTTC. Translating gives CASSMWQDNYGYTF. Looking up the rest from reference TRBV19 and TRBJ1-2 gives the full variable domain: DGGITQSPKYLFRKEGQNVTLSCEQNLNHDAMYWYRQDPGQGLRLIYYSQIVNDFQKGDIAEGYSVSREKKESFPLTVTSAQKNPTAFYLCASSMWQDNYGYTFGSGTRLTVV.

The CDR3 protein is CASSSWTSGDSLSGANVLTF. The DNA for the CDR3 is TGCGCCAGCAGCTCGTGGACTAGCGGGGACTCCCTCTCTGGGGCCAACGTCCTGACTTTC. This chain uses TRBV5-1 with TRBJ2-6; 12 bases line up with TRBD2. Germline CDR1 reads SGHRS; CDR2 reads YFSETQ. V dropped 3 bases and J dropped 0; count of bases not matched to a gene: 10. The length of the CDR3 is 20 residues.

V is TRBV15 and J is TRBJ2-7; D uncertain. The ends were cut back, 0 bases at V and 2 bases at J, with 11 bases in the middle. This CDR3 is 15 amino acids long. Per germline, CDR1 LNHNV and CDR2 YYDKDF (reference sequence). The CDR3 coding sequence is TGTGCCACCAGCAGAGATAAGGGTGGGACCTACGAGCAGTACTTC. This gives the protein CATSRDKGGTYEQYF.

The chain employs TRBV3-1 (or the pseudogene TRBV3-2) and TRBJ2-7; 9 nucleotides match TRBD1. J gave up 6 bases and V 0 bases, and 6 bases lay outside the gene matches. Germline CDR1 and CDR2: LGHDT and YNNKEL (reference sequence). CDR3 size: 15 residues. The CDR3 coding sequence is TGTGCCAGCAGCCAAGAAGGGACAGGGTTGAGCGAGCAGTACTTC. This sequence encodes CASSQEGTGLSEQYF.

This clone is large. V gene TRBV2 combines with J gene TRBJ2-1; D perhaps matches TRBD1 (6 bases). Germline CDR1 SNHLY, CDR2 FYNNEI. The CDR3 consists of 15 residues. V dropped 6 bases and J dropped 8 bases, with 20 bases sitting between them. Here the CDR3 DNA reads TGTGCCAGCAGCGCTGAGACAGGCCATTTCGATGAGCAGTTCTTC. It is translated as CASSAETGHFDEQFF.

The chain combines TRBV6-5 with TRBJ1-2; the D gene is possibly TRBD1 (5 bases). This CDR3 has 14 amino acids. In germline, CDR1 is MNHEY, CDR2 SVGAGI. Trimming left V 0 bases short and J 8 bases short, with 13 bases between. The CDR3 reads CASSYSITGGGYTF. The CDR3 DNA follows: TGTGCCAGCAGTTACTCGATAACAGGCGGAGGCTACACCTTC.

The V and J genes are TRBV5-5 and TRBJ1-6, with TRBD1 matching over 7 bases. The CDR3 runs to 15 residues. With V trimmed by 0 bases and J by 7 bases, 4 bases remained unmatched. Per the germline V gene, CDR1 is SGHKS and CDR2 is YYEKEE (reference sequence). CDR3 DNA: TGTGCCAGCAGCTTGGTGGGGACAGAGAATTCACCCCTCCACTTT. It yields the protein CASSLVGTENSPLHF.

V gene TRBV27 combines with J gene TRBJ1-6; D possibly corresponds to TRBD1 (6 bases). Germline CDR1 and CDR2: MNHEY and SMNVEV (reference sequence). Deletions cut 6 bases from V and 0 bases from J, with 15 bases between. The CDR3 contains 17 residues. For the CDR3, the DNA is TGTGCCAGCAGAGCGAGGAAGGACAGCTCCTATAATTCACCCCTCCACTTT. Translated: CASRARKDSSYNSPLHF.